These T cell receptor beta chains were read from a single sample in a study of regulatory T cells in long-lasting Graves disease. TCRdb reanalysed the multiplex PCR reads using MiXCR and keeps one entry per CDR3 protein. The repertoire includes 450,000 to 500,000 distinct CDR3 sequences, 16% of them detected once, and 12% sits in the top ten. This same sample was also part of a study on T cells in Graves' hyperthyroidism and ophthalmopathy.

Material: peripheral blood mononuclear cells (PBMCs), obtained at new diagnosis, from a patient treated with antithyroid drugs. All receptors come from a man aged 40-49 years with Graves disease. Both conserved end residues are trimmed from each CDR3. Expanded clones get a size class; other rows say once, few or many, or leave the size out.

j_gene,v_gene,abundance,CDR3aa
TRBJ2-1,TRBV2,-,ASIPGRGDNEQF
TRBJ2-2,TRBV19,few,ASRLQGRDTGELF
TRBJ2-1,TRBV11-3,many,ASSSPGRSVGEQF
TRBJ1-5,TRBV6-1,many,ASHTDRYKPQH
TRBJ2-1,TRBV14,few,ASSQLAGGVSYNEQF
TRBJ1-2,TRBV20-1,many,SASLGALGYGYT
TRBJ2-1,TRBV28,many,ASSFLGLAGGRHEQF
TRBJ1-1,TRBV7-2,few,ASSSQDRGRTEAF
TRBJ2-5,TRBV28,many,ASSPAQIEKTQY
TRBJ1-5,TRBV27,-,ASSSTGPFSNQPQH
TRBJ2-6,TRBV3-1,few,ASSQFSGAGANVLT